This paragraph covers one T cell receptor beta chain sequence. Its antigen is undetermined. Primed by a sample-barcoded 5' primer and a J-beta primer mix, a second PCR proceeded for about 7 to 11 cycles. Every cDNA molecule carried a tag from a template-switch adaptor bearing 12 random nucleotides. TCRdb re-called the 5' RACE reads through MiXCR, storing one row per CDR3 protein. The sample has 1.5 million or so distinct CDR3 sequences, less than 45% seen once. The sample comes from a study of blood T cells in healthy people across ages. Points from the study as a whole: Significant beta diversity loss was already apparent by age roughly 38, declining roughly linearly.

The CDR3 loop spans 14 amino acids. The ends lost 6 bases at V and 8 bases at J; junction bases unmatched: 12. This TCR was sampled from a woman younger than 30 in good health. Material: blood. The V gene is TRBV12-3 or TRBV12-4, the J gene TRBJ1-2; TRBD1 matches at 7 bases. CDR3 sequence: CASRALQGSRGYTF. The CDR3 DNA reads as TGTGCCAGCAGGGCCCTACAGGGGAGTCGGGGCTACACCTTC.